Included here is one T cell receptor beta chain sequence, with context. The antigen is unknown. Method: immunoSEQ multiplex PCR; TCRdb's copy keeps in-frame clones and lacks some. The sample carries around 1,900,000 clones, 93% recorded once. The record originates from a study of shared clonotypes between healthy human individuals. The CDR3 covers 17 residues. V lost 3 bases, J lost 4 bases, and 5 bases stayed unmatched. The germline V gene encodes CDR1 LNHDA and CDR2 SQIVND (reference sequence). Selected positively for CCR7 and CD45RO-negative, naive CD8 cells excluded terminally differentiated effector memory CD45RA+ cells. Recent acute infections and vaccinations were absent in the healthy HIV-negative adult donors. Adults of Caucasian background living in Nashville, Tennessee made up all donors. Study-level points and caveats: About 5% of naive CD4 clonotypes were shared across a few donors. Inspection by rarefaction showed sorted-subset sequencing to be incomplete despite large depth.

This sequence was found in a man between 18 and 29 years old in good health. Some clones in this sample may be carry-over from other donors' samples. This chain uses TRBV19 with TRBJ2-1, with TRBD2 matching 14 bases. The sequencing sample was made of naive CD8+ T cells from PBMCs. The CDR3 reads CASSMGLAGEIYNEQFF. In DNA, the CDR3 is TGTGCCAGTAGTATGGGACTAGCGGGAGAAATATACAATGAGCAGTTCTTC.